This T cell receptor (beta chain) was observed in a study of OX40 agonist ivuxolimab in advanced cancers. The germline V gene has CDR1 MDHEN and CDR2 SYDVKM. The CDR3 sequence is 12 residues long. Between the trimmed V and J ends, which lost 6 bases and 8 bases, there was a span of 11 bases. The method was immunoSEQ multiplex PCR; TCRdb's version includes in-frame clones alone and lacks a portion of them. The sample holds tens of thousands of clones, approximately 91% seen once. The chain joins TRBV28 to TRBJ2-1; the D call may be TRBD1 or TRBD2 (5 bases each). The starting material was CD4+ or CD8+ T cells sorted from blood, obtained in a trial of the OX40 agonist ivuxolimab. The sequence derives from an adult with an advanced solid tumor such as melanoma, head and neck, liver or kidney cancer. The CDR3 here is CASRSGPDEQFF. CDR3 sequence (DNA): TGTGCCAGCAGATCGGGGCCGGATGAGCAGTTCTTC.